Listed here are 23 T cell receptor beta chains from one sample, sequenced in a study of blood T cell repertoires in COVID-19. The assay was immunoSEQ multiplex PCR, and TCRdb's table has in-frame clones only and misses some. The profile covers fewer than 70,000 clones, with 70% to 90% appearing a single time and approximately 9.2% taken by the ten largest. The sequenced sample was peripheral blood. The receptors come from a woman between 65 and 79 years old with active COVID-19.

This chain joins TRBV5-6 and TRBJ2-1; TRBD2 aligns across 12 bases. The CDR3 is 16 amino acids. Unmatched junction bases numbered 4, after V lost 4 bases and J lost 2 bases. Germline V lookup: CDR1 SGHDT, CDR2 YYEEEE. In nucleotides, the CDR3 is TGTGCCAGCAGCATGCTAGCGGGAGGGACCTACAATGAGCAGTTCTTC. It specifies CASSMLAGGTYNEQFF.

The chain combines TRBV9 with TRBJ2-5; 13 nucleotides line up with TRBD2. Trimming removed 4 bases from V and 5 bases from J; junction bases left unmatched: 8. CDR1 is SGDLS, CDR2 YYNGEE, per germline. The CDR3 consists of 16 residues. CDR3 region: CASSPRTSGSLETQYF. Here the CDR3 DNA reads TGTGCCAGCAGCCCCCGGACTAGCGGGAGCCTTGAGACCCAGTACTTC.

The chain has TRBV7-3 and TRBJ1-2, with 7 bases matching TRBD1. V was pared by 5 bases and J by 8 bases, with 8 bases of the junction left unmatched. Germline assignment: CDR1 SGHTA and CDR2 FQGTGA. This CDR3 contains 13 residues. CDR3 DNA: TGTGCCAGCAGCCCAGAACAGGGGATCGGCTACACCTTC. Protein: CASSPEQGIGYTF.

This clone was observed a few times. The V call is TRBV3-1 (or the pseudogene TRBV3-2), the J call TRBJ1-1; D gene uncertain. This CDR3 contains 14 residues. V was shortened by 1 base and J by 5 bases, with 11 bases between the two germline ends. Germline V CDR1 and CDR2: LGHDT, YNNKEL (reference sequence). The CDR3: CASSQVRGLTEAFF. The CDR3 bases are TGTGCCAGCAGCCAAGTCAGAGGGTTGACTGAAGCTTTCTTT.

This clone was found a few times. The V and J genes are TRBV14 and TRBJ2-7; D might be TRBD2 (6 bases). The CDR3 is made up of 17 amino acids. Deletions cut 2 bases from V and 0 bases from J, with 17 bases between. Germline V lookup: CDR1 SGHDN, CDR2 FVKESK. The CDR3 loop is CASSQLRPGEFSYEQYF. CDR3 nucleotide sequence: TGTGCCAGCAGCCAACTCCGTCCGGGGGAGTTCTCCTACGAGCAGTACTTC.

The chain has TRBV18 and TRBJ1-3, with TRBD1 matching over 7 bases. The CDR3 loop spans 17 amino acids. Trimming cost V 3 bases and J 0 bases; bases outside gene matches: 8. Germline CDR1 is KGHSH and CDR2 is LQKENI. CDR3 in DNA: TGTGCCAGCTCACCCTCTCCGGACAGGTACTCTGGAAACACCATATATTTT. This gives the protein CASSPSPDRYSGNTIYF.

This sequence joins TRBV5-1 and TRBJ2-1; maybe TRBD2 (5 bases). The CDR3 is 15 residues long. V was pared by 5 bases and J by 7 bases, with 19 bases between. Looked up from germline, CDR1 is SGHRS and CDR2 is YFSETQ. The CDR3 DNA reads TGCGCCAGCAGGTACCAAGCGGACGCTGGGAATGAGCAGTTCTTC. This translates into CASRYQADAGNEQFF.

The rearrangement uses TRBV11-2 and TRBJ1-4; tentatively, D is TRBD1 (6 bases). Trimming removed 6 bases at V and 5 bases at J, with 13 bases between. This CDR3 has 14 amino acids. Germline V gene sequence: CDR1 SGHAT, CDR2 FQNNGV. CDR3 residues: CASSINTGNEKLFF. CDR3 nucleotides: TGTGCCAGCAGTATCAACACAGGGAATGAAAAACTGTTTTTT.

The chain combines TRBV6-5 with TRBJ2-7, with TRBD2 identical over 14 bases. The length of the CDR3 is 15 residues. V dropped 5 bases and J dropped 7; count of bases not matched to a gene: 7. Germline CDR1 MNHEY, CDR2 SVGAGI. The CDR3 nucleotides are TGTGCCAGCAGTCAGGGACTAGCGGGAGATCGTGAGCAGTACTTC. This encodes CASSQGLAGDREQYF.

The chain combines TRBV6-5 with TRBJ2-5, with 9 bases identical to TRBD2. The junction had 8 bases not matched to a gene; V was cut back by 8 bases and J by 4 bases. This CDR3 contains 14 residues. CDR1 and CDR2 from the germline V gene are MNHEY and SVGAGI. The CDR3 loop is CASWSSGIRETQYF. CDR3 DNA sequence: TGTGCCAGCTGGTCTAGCGGGATCAGAGAGACCCAGTACTTC.

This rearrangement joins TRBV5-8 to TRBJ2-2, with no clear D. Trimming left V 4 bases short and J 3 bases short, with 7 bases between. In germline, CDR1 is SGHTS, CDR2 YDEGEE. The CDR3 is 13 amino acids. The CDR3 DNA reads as TGTGCCAGCAGCCCCGGAGACACCGGGGAGCTGTTTTTT. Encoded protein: CASSPGDTGELFF. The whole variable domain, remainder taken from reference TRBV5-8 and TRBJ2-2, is EAGVTQSPTHLIKTRGQQATLRCSPISGHTSVYWYQQALGLGLQFLLWYDEGEERNRGNFPPRFSGRQFPNYSSELNVNALELEDSALYLCASSPGDTGELFFGEGSRLTVL.

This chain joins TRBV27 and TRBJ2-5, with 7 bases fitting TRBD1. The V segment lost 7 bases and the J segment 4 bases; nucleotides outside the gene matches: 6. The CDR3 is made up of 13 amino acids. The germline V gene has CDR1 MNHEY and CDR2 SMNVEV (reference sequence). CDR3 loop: CASKIGGLETQYF. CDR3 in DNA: TGTGCCAGCAAAATAGGGGGCCTAGAGACCCAGTACTTC.

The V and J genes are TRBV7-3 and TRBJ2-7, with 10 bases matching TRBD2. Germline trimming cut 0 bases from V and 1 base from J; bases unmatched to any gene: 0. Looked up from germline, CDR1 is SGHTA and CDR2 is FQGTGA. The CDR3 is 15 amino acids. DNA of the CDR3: TGTGCCAGCAGCTTAACAGCGGGAGGGTCCTACGAGCAGTACTTC. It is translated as CASSLTAGGSYEQYF.

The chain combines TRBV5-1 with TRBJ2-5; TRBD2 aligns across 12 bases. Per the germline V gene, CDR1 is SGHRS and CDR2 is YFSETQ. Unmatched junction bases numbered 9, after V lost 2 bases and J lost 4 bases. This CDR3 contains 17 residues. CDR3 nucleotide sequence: TGCGCCAGCAGCTTAGCCGGGACTAGCGGGCTGGGAGAGACCCAGTACTTC. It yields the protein CASSLAGTSGLGETQYF. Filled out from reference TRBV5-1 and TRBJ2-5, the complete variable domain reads KAGVTQTPRYLIKTRGQQVTLSCSPISGHRSVSWYQQTPGQGLQFLFEYFSETQRNKGNFPGRFSGRQFSNSRSEMNVSTLELGDSALYLCASSLAGTSGLGETQYFGPGTRLLVL.

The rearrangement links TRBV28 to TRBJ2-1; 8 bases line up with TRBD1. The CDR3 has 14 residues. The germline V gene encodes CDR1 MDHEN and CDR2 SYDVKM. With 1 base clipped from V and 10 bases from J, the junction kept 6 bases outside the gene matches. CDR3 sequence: CASSLLQGAGEQFF. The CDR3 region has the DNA TGTGCCAGCAGTTTATTGCAGGGGGCGGGAGAGCAGTTCTTC. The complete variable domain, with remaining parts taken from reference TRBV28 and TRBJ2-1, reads DVKVTQSSRYLVKRTGEKVFLECVQDMDHENMFWYRQDPGLGLRLIYFSYDVKMKEKGDIPEGYSVSREKKERFSLILESASTNQTSMYLCASSLLQGAGEQFFGPGTRLTVL.

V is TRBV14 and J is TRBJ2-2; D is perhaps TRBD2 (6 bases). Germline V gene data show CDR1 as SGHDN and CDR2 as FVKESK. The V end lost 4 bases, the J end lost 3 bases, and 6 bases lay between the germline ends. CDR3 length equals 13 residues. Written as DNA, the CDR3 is TGTGCCAGCAGCCGGGACTACACCGGGGAGCTGTTTTTT. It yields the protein CASSRDYTGELFF.

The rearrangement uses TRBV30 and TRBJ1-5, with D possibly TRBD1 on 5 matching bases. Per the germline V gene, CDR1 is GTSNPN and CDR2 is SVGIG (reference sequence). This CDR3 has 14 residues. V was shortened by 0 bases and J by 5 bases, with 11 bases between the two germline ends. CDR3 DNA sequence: TGTGCCTGGAGTGTACGGGCAGGGCATCAGCCCCAGCATTTT. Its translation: CAWSVRAGHQPQHF.

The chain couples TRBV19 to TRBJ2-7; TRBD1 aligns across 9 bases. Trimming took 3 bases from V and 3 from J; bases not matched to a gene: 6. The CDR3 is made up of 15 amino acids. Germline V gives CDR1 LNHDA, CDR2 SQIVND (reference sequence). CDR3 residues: CASSMGQGKLYEQYF. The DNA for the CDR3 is TGTGCCAGTAGTATGGGACAGGGTAAACTCTACGAGCAGTACTTC.

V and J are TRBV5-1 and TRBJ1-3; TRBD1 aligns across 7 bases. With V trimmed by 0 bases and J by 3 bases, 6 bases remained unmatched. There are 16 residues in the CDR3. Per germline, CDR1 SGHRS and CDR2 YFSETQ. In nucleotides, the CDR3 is TGCGCCAGCAGCTTGGCCCCAACAGGGGATGGAAACACCATATATTTT. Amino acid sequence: CASSLAPTGDGNTIYF.

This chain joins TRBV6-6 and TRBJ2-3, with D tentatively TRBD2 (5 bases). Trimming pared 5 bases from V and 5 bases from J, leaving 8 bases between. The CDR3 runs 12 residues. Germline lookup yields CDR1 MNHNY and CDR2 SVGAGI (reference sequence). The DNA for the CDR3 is TGTGCCAGCAGTCCGGGGAAAGATACGCAGTATTTT. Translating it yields CASSPGKDTQYF.

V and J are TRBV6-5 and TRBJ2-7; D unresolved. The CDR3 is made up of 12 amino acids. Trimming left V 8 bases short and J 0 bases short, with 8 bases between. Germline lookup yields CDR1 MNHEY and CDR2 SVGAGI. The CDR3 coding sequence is TGTGCCAGCTACGAGTACTCCTACGAGCAGTACTTC. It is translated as CASYEYSYEQYF.

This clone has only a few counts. The CDR3 DNA reads as TGTGCCAGCAGCTTCGGACAGGGAACCTACGAGCAGTACTTC. It codes for CASSFGQGTYEQYF. The chain has TRBV7-7 and TRBJ2-7; 8 nucleotides align to TRBD1. Germline V gene lookup returns CDR1 SSHAT and CDR2 FNYEAQ (reference sequence). Trimming cost V 3 bases and J 2 bases; bases outside gene matches: 3. The CDR3 has 14 amino acids.

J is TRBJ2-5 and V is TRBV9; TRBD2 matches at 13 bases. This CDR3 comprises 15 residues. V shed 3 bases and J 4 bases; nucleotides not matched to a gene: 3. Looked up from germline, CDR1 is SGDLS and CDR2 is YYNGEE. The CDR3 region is CASSEGLAGVETQYF. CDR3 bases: TGTGCCAGCAGCGAAGGACTAGCGGGAGTAGAGACCCAGTACTTC.